These 26 T cell receptor beta chains originate from one sample sequenced in a study of CD8 T cells in ankylosing spondylitis. Findings of the study overall: One TCR beta motif, made up of several highly homologous variants, appeared characteristic of ankylosing spondylitis blood.

These receptors lack a known antigen. From the 5' RACE reads, TCRdb called clonotypes with MiXCR, one entry per CDR3 protein. This sample has roughly 470,000 distinct CDR3 sequences, with 20% to 30% found just once. What was sequenced was blood, either unsorted or a sorted T cell fraction (not recorded which). These receptor sequences come from a male donor with ankylosing spondylitis.

This clonotype has a count of ten or more. J is TRBJ2-1 and V is TRBV14; TRBD2 matches 9 bases. Germline trimming cut 0 bases from V and 9 bases from J; bases unmatched to any gene: 12. Looked up from germline, CDR1 is SGHDN and CDR2 is FVKESK. The CDR3 consists of 17 residues. This CDR3 reads CASSQDRGSGSPAEQFF. For the CDR3, the DNA is TGTGCCAGCAGCCAAGACAGGGGTAGCGGGAGTCCCGCTGAGCAGTTCTTC.

Only a few counts were recorded for this clonotype. The chain recombines TRBV24-1 with TRBJ2-2, with no clear D. Germline V gene sequence: CDR1 KGHDR, CDR2 SFDVKD. V lost 5 bases to trimming and J lost 7 bases, with 10 bases between them. The CDR3 consists of 13 residues. The chain's CDR3 is CATSAPRIGELFF. The CDR3 region has the DNA TGTGCCACCAGTGCCCCCAGGATCGGGGAGCTGTTTTTT.

The chain joins TRBV7-6 to TRBJ1-6, with D tentatively TRBD1 (5 bases). This CDR3 is 13 amino acids long. The germline gives CDR1 SGHVS, CDR2 FNYEAQ. V was cut by 8 bases and J by 7 bases, with 12 bases left in between. The CDR3 region is CASGRQRNSPLHF. CDR3 nucleotide sequence: TGTGCCAGCGGAAGACAGCGAAATTCACCCCTCCACTTT.

This sequence joins TRBV6-5 and TRBJ1-3, with D possibly TRBD1 on 5 matching bases. V shed 0 bases and J shed 1 base, with 10 bases lying between them. Germline V gene sequence: CDR1 MNHEY, CDR2 SVGAGI. CDR3 length: 16 residues. CDR3 nucleotides: TGTGCCAGCAGTTACTCGGGACGGACGTCTGGAAACACCATATATTTT. Residues: CASSYSGRTSGNTIYF.

This clonotype showed up just a few times. The gene calls are TRBV12-3 or TRBV12-4 and TRBJ2-4, with 12 bases identical to TRBD2. Trimming cost V 2 bases and J 6 bases; bases outside gene matches: 5. The CDR3 totals 16 residues. The CDR3 region has the DNA TGTGCCAGCAGTTTATTTGGACTAGCGGGAACAAACATTCAGTACTTC. Amino acids: CASSLFGLAGTNIQYF.

This chain joins TRBV7-9 and TRBJ1-1, with D perhaps matching TRBD1 (5 bases). This CDR3 spans 13 amino acids. V was trimmed by 5 bases and J by 5 bases, leaving 12 bases between them. Germline CDR1 and CDR2: SEHNR and FQNEAQ (reference sequence). Here the CDR3 DNA reads TGTGCCAGCAGCCTTCACGGGGGGACTGAAGCTTTCTTT. Protein: CASSLHGGTEAFF.

In its sample, this clonotype was seen a few times. V is TRBV3-1 and J is TRBJ1-5; 12 positions match TRBD1. The germline CDR1 and CDR2 sequences are LGHDT and YNNKEL (reference sequence). The CDR3 contains 17 residues. Germline trimming cut 3 bases from V and 7 bases from J; bases unmatched to any gene: 10. The chain's CDR3 is CASSQTAGTGGAQPQHF. The CDR3 DNA follows: TGTGCCAGCAGCCAGACCGCCGGGACAGGGGGCGCGCAGCCCCAGCATTTT.

This clonotype was counted only a few times. The chain is built from TRBV7-2 and TRBJ1-3; no reliable D call. The V end was cut by 1 base, the J end by 4 bases, with 8 bases between. Per the germline V gene, CDR1 is SGHTA and CDR2 is FQGNSA. The CDR3 sequence is 14 residues long. For the CDR3, the DNA is TGTGCCAGCAGCTTAGACTCGTTAGGAAACACCATATATTTT. Residues: CASSLDSLGNTIYF.

This clonotype appeared a few times. V and J are TRBV20-1 and TRBJ2-2; D perhaps matches TRBD2 (6 bases). CDR3 length: 13 residues. Germline CDR1 reads DFQATT; CDR2 reads SNEGSKA (reference sequence). As DNA, the CDR3 is TGCACCCCCCAGGAGGGCCGAACCGGGGAGCTGTTTTTT. It translates to CTPQEGRTGELFF.

The genes are TRBV27 and TRBJ1-5, with D uncertain. The length of the CDR3 is 14 residues. CDR1 is MNHEY, CDR2 SMNVEV, per germline (reference sequence). Trimming removed 1 base from V and 0 bases from J, with 4 bases in between. As DNA, the CDR3 is TGTGCCAGCAGTTTATTAAGTAGCAATCAGCCCCAGCATTTT. Amino acid sequence: CASSLLSSNQPQHF.

The rearrangement uses TRBV2 and TRBJ2-7, with unresolved D. The length of the CDR3 is 13 residues. Trimming left V 6 bases short and J 3 bases short, with 12 bases between. Germline CDR1 and CDR2: SNHLY and FYNNEI. CDR3 protein: CASRPFGDYEQYF. The DNA for the CDR3 is TGTGCCAGCAGGCCTTTTGGAGACTACGAGCAGTACTTC.

J is TRBJ2-1 and V is TRBV7-9; 8 bases fit TRBD2. V dropped 5 bases and J dropped 2; count of bases not matched to a gene: 11. Germline lookup yields CDR1 SEHNR and CDR2 FQNEAQ (reference sequence). CDR3 size: 17 residues. The CDR3 coding sequence is TGTGCCAGCAGCCCCAAACCTACGGGGGGGGCCTACAATGAGCAGTTCTTC. Amino acid sequence: CASSPKPTGGAYNEQFF. The whole variable domain, filled in from reference TRBV7-9 and TRBJ2-1, reads DTGVSQNPRHKITKRGQNVTFRCDPISEHNRLYWYRQTLGQGPEFLTYFQNEAQLEKSRLLSDRFSAERPKGSFSTLEIQRTEQGDSAMYLCASSPKPTGGAYNEQFFGPGTRLTVL.

A few counts support this clonotype. The chain employs TRBV24-1 and TRBJ2-2; perhaps D is TRBD1 or TRBD2 (5 bases each). CDR1 KGHDR and CDR2 SFDVKD come from the germline V gene. Trimming pared 5 bases from V and 4 bases from J, leaving 22 bases between. This CDR3 contains 18 residues. In DNA form, the CDR3 reads TGTGCCACCAGTGCCCTTGGGGCCCTCAATCGGGGCACCGGGGAGCTGTTTTTT. Its protein is CATSALGALNRGTGELFF.

The rearrangement uses TRBV5-1 and TRBJ2-1, with 12 bases matching TRBD2. This CDR3 contains 19 residues. Germline CDR1 reads SGHRS; CDR2 reads YFSETQ. Unmatched junction bases numbered 12, after V lost 4 bases and J lost 1 base. The CDR3 here is CASSRGRLAGAESYNEQFF. The CDR3 DNA reads as TGCGCCAGCAGCCGGGGTAGACTAGCGGGAGCAGAATCCTACAATGAGCAGTTCTTC.

This clonotype was counted a few times. The chain recombines TRBV3-1 with TRBJ2-1, with TRBD2 matching over 9 bases. Germline loops: CDR1 LGHDT, CDR2 YNNKEL (reference sequence). Unmatched junction bases numbered 7, after V lost 1 base and J lost 12 bases. This CDR3 spans 14 amino acids. CDR3 bases: TGTGCCAGCAGCCAAGCCCCTAGCGGGACGGTGCAGTTCTTC. The encoded protein is CASSQAPSGTVQFF.

This clonotype was recorded a few times. The junction differs from germline at one of its ends, possibly a read error. The CDR3 spells CASSLETGTAGNF. DNA of the CDR3: TGCGCCAGCAGCTTGGAGACAGGGACCGCGGGCAACTTC. This chain joins TRBV5-1 and TRBJ2-5; 7 bases are a match to TRBD1. The germline CDR1 and CDR2 sequences are SGHRS and YFSETQ. The CDR3 spans 13 residues. The entire variable domain, with the rest obtained from reference TRBV5-1 and TRBJ2-5, is as follows: KAGVTQTPRYLIKTRGQQVTLSCSPISGHRSVSWYQQTPGQGLQFLFEYFSETQRNKGNFPGRFSGRQFSNSRSEMNVSTLELGDSALYLCASSLETGTAGNFGPGTRLLVL.

Concerning this clonotype: Relative to the germline gene, one junction end is altered; a read error may explain this. The chain joins TRBV2 to TRBJ2-1; 7 bases are a match to TRBD2. Germline-derived CDR1 and CDR2 are SNHLY and FYNNEI. CDR3 size: 16 residues. The CDR3 coding sequence is TGTGCCAGCAGTGTGTCCGGGAGGCCTTCCTACCATGAGCAGTTCTTC. Protein product: CASSVSGRPSYHEQFF.

The chain uses TRBV10-3 and TRBJ2-6; tentatively, D is TRBD2 (6 bases). The CDR3 runs to 16 residues. In germline, CDR1 is ENHRY, CDR2 SYGVKD. Trimming left V 5 bases short and J 0 bases short, with 11 bases between. As DNA, the CDR3 is TGTGCCATCAGTAGGGACGGGAGCTCTGGGGCCAACGTCCTGACTTTC. Amino acid sequence: CAISRDGSSGANVLTF.

The chain joins TRBV7-2 to TRBJ2-3; D is ambiguous. CDR3 size: 12 residues. Trimming took off 5 bases at V and 5 bases at J, with 8 bases between the two ends. Germline CDR1 SGHTA, CDR2 FQGNSA. CDR3 nucleotide sequence: TGTGCCAGCAGCCTGACCGTAGATACGCAGTATTTT. Protein: CASSLTVDTQYF.

The V gene is TRBV7-9, the J gene TRBJ1-1; 8 bases match TRBD1. V lost 3 bases to trimming and J lost 1 base; unmatched junction nucleotides: 4. Germline loops: CDR1 SEHNR, CDR2 FQNEAQ (reference sequence). The CDR3 loop spans 15 amino acids. The CDR3 region has the DNA TGTGCCAGCAGCTTTCGACAGGGGACGAACACTGAAGCTTTCTTT. This codes for CASSFRQGTNTEAFF.

The rearrangement joins TRBV6-1 to TRBJ2-1, with 7 bases that match TRBD2. J lost 5 bases, V lost 6 bases, and 4 bases had no gene match. The CDR3 spans 13 residues. CDR1 is MNHNS and CDR2 is SASEGT in the germline V gene. The DNA of the CDR3 is TGTGCCAGCAGCGGGACTACAGACAATGAGCAGTTCTTC. It yields the protein CASSGTTDNEQFF.

The DNA for the CDR3 is TGCGCCAGCAGCTGGGCCGGTAGGGGATCCTACAATGAGCAGTTCTTC. Its protein is CASSWAGRGSYNEQFF. This chain connects TRBV5-1 to TRBJ2-1; tentatively, D is TRBD1 (5 bases). V was shortened by 3 bases and J by 1 base, with 14 bases between the two germline ends. Germline loops: CDR1 SGHRS, CDR2 YFSETQ. The CDR3 totals 16 residues.

This clonotype has just a few counts. This rearrangement joins TRBV6-2 or TRBV6-3 to TRBJ1-2; D is uncertain. The germline V and J ends were trimmed by 2 bases and 5 bases, with 12 bases remaining between them. The CDR3 totals 14 residues. CDR1 and CDR2 (germline): MNHEY, SVGEGT. DNA for the CDR3: TGTGCCAGCAGTTACCTACGGACGGGGTATGGCTACACCTTC. Translated, it gives CASSYLRTGYGYTF.

This clonotype was counted only a few times. V gene TRBV18 combines with J gene TRBJ1-3, with D uncertain. Germline V CDR1 and CDR2: KGHSH, LQKENI. Trimming stripped 2 bases from V and 0 bases from J, with 8 bases between. The CDR3 has 15 amino acids. CDR3 in DNA: TGTGCCAGCTCACCAAACAGAAGCTCTGGAAACACCATATATTTT. Its translation is CASSPNRSSGNTIYF.

In this sample, this clonotype turned up a few times. DNA for the CDR3: TGCAGCGCTGCGACAGGGCCCTACAATGAGCAGTTCTTC. This gives the protein CSAATGPYNEQFF. The chain is built from TRBV29-1 and TRBJ2-1; 7 nucleotides align to TRBD1. J was trimmed by 2 bases and V by 7 bases; bases with no gene match: 5. In germline, CDR1 is SQVTM, CDR2 ANQGSEA. There are 13 residues in the CDR3.

This clonotype appeared a few times. The rearrangement uses TRBV20-1 and TRBJ1-5, with D possibly TRBD1 on 5 matching bases. Trimming removed 3 bases at V and 6 bases at J, with 18 bases between. CDR1 DFQATT and CDR2 SNEGSKA come from the germline V gene (reference sequence). This CDR3 spans 15 amino acids. In DNA form, the CDR3 reads TGCAGTGCTAGGGGCGGGGGGTACGGGGGTCAGCCCCAGCATTTT. Amino acid sequence: CSARGGGYGGQPQHF.